Below, 19 T cell receptor beta chains from the same sample are listed, as sequenced in a study of CD8+ T cells in alopecia areata. Following RNA extraction, reverse transcription yielded cDNA that acted as the sequencing template. The data were produced by immunoSEQ multiplex PCR, yet TCRdb's version contains in-frame clones alone and is incomplete. The sample records 220,000 or so clones, about 53% being singletons. The source was CD4+ T cells sorted from blood, collected at week 0. The receptors were gathered from a human donor with alopecia areata.

The V call is TRBV15, the J call TRBJ1-1; 8 nucleotides match TRBD1. The CDR3 covers 16 residues. V lost 5 bases to trimming and J lost 2 bases; unmatched junction nucleotides: 10. Per the germline V gene, CDR1 is LNHNV and CDR2 is YYDKDF (reference sequence). CDR3 region: CATSRGKDRANTEAFF. CDR3 DNA: TGTGCCACCAGCCGGGGAAAGGACAGGGCAAACACTGAAGCTTTCTTT.

This chain joins TRBV18 and TRBJ2-5, with 12 bases identical to TRBD2. CDR3 size: 17 residues. J gave up 7 bases and V 3 bases, and 12 bases lay outside the gene matches. Germline V gives CDR1 KGHSH, CDR2 LQKENI. CDR3 residues: CASSPFRTSGKLVTQYF. The CDR3 nucleotides are TGTGCCAGCTCACCTTTTCGGACTAGCGGGAAGCTTGTGACCCAGTACTTC.

The table lists this clone with a few counts. The rearrangement uses TRBV2 and TRBJ1-1; D call uncertain. The CDR3 is 17 amino acids. CDR1 SNHLY and CDR2 FYNNEI come from the germline V gene. V was trimmed by 6 bases and J by 1 base, leaving 21 bases between them. As DNA, the CDR3 is TGTGCCAGCAGGAGAAGAAACCTGAAGTGGCAGAACACTGAAGCTTTCTTT. Its translation: CASRRRNLKWQNTEAFF.

This chain links TRBV21-1 with TRBJ1-5; the DNA was not used to check the table's D call, TRBD1. TRBV21-1 counts as a pseudogene. This CDR3 is 13 amino acids long. CDR3 bases: TGTGCCAGCAGAGGGGCTGGCAATCAGCCCCAGCATTTT. It is translated as CASRGAGNQPQHF.

V is TRBV19 and J is TRBJ1-2; 12 positions agree with TRBD1. V was clipped by 6 bases and J by 5 bases; unmatched bases: 10. Germline V gene data show CDR1 as LNHDA and CDR2 as SQIVND (reference sequence). The CDR3 runs to 16 residues. The CDR3 region is CASRIGGTGGKYGYTF. The DNA of the CDR3 is TGTGCCAGTAGGATTGGAGGGACAGGGGGCAAGTATGGCTACACCTTC.

The chain has TRBV11-2 and TRBJ2-1; 12 bases agree with TRBD2. The CDR3 is 15 residues long. Germline assignment: CDR1 SGHAT and CDR2 FQNNGV. V shed 6 bases, J shed 5 bases, and the junction held 5 bases outside the gene matches. The CDR3 DNA reads as TGTGCCAGCAGTCCGGGACTAGCGGGTAACAATGAGCAGTTCTTC. This gives the protein CASSPGLAGNNEQFF. Filled out from reference TRBV11-2 and TRBJ2-1, the complete variable domain reads EAGVAQSPRYKIIEKRQSVAFWCNPISGHATLYWYQQILGQGPKLLIQFQNNGVVDDSQLPKDRFSAERLKGVDSTLKIQPAKLEDSAVYLCASSPGLAGNNEQFFGPGTRLTVL.

The V and J genes are TRBV29-1 and TRBJ1-1, with 7 nucleotides matching TRBD1. The V segment lost 6 bases and the J segment 0 bases; nucleotides outside the gene matches: 1. Germline V gene sequence: CDR1 SQVTM, CDR2 ANQGSEA. The CDR3 runs 12 residues. Here the CDR3 reads CSVTGMNTEAFF. The DNA of the CDR3 is TGCAGCGTGACAGGGATGAACACTGAAGCTTTCTTT.

J is TRBJ2-1 and V is TRBV5-4; TRBD2 matches 8 bases. The CDR3 is 15 amino acids. V was clipped by 4 bases and J by 3 bases; unmatched bases: 6. The germline gives CDR1 SGHNT, CDR2 YYREEE (reference sequence). CDR3 region: CASSRLAGLYNEQFF. The CDR3 nucleotides are TGTGCCAGCAGCAGATTAGCGGGGCTCTACAATGAGCAGTTCTTC. The full variable domain, rest sourced from reference TRBV5-4 and TRBJ2-1, is ETGVTQSPTHLIKTRGQQVTLRCSSQSGHNTVSWYQQALGQGPQFIFQYYREEENGRGNFPPRFSGLQFPNYSSELNVNALELDDSALYLCASSRLAGLYNEQFFGPGTRLTVL.

V gene TRBV5-1 combines with J gene TRBJ2-3; possibly TRBD1 for D (5 bases). Germline V gene lookup returns CDR1 SGHRS and CDR2 YFSETQ. Trimming took off 1 base at V and 2 bases at J, with 11 bases between the two ends. The CDR3 is 15 amino acids. CDR3 protein: CASSLTTANTDTQYF. For the CDR3, the DNA is TGCGCCAGCAGCTTGACGACAGCTAACACAGATACGCAGTATTTT.

As for this clone: The same CDR3 arises from other DNA sequences in this sample as well. This chain links TRBV29-1 with TRBJ1-2, with D maybe TRBD1 (5 bases). The length of the CDR3 is 11 residues. V lost 4 bases, J lost 4 bases, and 7 bases lay in between. Germline CDR1 SQVTM, CDR2 ANQGSEA. The CDR3 here is CSVGTIYGYTF. The CDR3 DNA reads TGCAGCGTTGGGACAATCTATGGCTACACCTTC.

The chain uses TRBV28 and TRBJ1-2; D gene ambiguous. V lost 10 bases, J lost 7 bases, and 13 bases lay in between. Germline V gene lookup returns CDR1 MDHEN and CDR2 SYDVKM. The CDR3 runs 11 residues. CDR3 in DNA: TGTGCCACCTATAACTCAGGTGGCTACACCTTC. The encoded protein is CATYNSGGYTF.

The CDR3 region is CASSPRDRINYGYTF. As DNA, the CDR3 is TGTGCCAGCAGTCCCCGGGACAGAATTAACTATGGCTACACCTTC. The chain joins TRBV27 to TRBJ1-2; TRBD1 agrees at 7 bases. The CDR3 sequence is 15 residues long. CDR1 is MNHEY and CDR2 is SMNVEV in the germline V gene (reference sequence). The ends lost 5 bases at V and 1 base at J; junction bases unmatched: 7.

The sample holds a few counts of this clone. The chain couples TRBV19 to TRBJ2-3; tentative D call: TRBD2 (5 bases). CDR3 length equals 12 residues. Germline V gives CDR1 LNHDA, CDR2 SQIVND (reference sequence). V shed 8 bases and J shed 3 bases, with 9 bases lying between them. In nucleotides, the CDR3 is TGTGCCAGTTCCACGGGAACAGATACGCAGTATTTT. It is translated as CASSTGTDTQYF.

This clone was counted once. The V and J genes are TRBV19 and TRBJ1-2; 9 bases match TRBD1. CDR3 length: 15 residues. V trimming: 0 bases; J trimming: 9 bases; junction bases outside the gene matches: 8. The germline CDR1 and CDR2 sequences are LNHDA and SQIVND (reference sequence). The CDR3 sequence: CASSIDRQGGRSYTF. CDR3 DNA: TGTGCCAGTAGTATAGATCGACAGGGGGGACGGAGCTACACCTTC.

The gene calls are TRBV29-1 and TRBJ2-7, with D possibly matching TRBD2 (6 bases). Trimming pared 7 bases from V and 3 bases from J, leaving 7 bases between. The CDR3 runs to 10 residues. Germline-derived CDR1 and CDR2 are SQVTM and ANQGSEA. In DNA, the CDR3 is TGCAGCGCGGGAGTCTACGAGCAGTACTTC. It is translated as CSAGVYEQYF.

The V gene is TRBV6-1, the J gene TRBJ2-6; D is uncertain. This CDR3 region has 19 residues. With 4 bases removed from V and 2 bases from J, the gap between germline ends came to 21 bases. Germline V gives CDR1 MNHNS, CDR2 SASEGT. The CDR3 nucleotides are TGTGCCAGCAGTGTAAGGATGTGGCAGCGAGCCCCTGGGGCCAACGTCCTGACTTTC. Its protein is CASSVRMWQRAPGANVLTF.

The V call is TRBV9, the J call TRBJ2-5; possible D gene TRBD2, 6 bases. CDR1 SGDLS and CDR2 YYNGEE come from the germline V gene. V lost 0 bases to trimming and J lost 2 bases, with 14 bases between them. CDR3 length: 16 amino acids. CDR3 loop: CASSVGRGYVQETQYF. As DNA, the CDR3 is TGTGCCAGCAGCGTAGGTCGGGGGTATGTACAAGAGACCCAGTACTTC. Full variable domain (remainder filled in from reference TRBV9 and TRBJ2-5): DSGVTQTPKHLITATGQRVTLRCSPRSGDLSVYWYQQSLDQGLQFLIQYYNGEERAKGNILERFSAQQFPDLHSELNLSSLELGDSALYFCASSVGRGYVQETQYFGPGTRLLVL.

This chain uses TRBV20-1 with TRBJ1-2; no definite D call. Germline V gives CDR1 DFQATT, CDR2 SNEGSKA (reference sequence). With 6 bases removed from V and 8 bases from J, the gap between germline ends came to 4 bases. The CDR3 has 8 residues. Here the CDR3 reads CSAYGYTF. For the CDR3, the DNA is TGCAGTGCATACGGCTACACCTTC.

This clone came up a few times. CDR3 DNA: TGTGCCAGCAGCGTAGGCGGGCGTCCCTTTTATGGCTACACCTTC. Translating it yields CASSVGGRPFYGYTF. V usage is TRBV9 and J usage is TRBJ1-2, with no clear D. The V gene's germline CDR1 is SGDLS and CDR2 YYNGEE. V was shortened by 0 bases and J by 5 bases, with 14 bases between the two germline ends. This CDR3 has 15 residues.